The 17 T cell receptor beta chains in this list originate from one sample, sequenced in a study of blood T cell repertoires in COVID-19. Repertoires were generated with immunoSEQ multiplex PCR, while TCRdb's copy carries only in-frame clones and drops some. The table records about 380,000 clones, 70% to 90% of them present only once. Source material: PBMCs or T cells enriched from blood (not recorded which). The receptors stem from a man aged 25-40 years who had recovered from COVID-19.

The CDR3 loop is CASSEGPTYNEQFF. The CDR3 coding sequence is TGCGCCAGCTCGGAGGGGCCGACTTACAATGAGCAGTTCTTC. The gene calls are TRBV4-3 and TRBJ2-1; D perhaps matches TRBD2 (6 bases). Trimming cost V 8 bases and J 4 bases, with 15 bases left between them. Germline CDR1 LGHNA, CDR2 YSLEER. The CDR3 loop spans 14 amino acids.

The chain combines TRBV7-9 with TRBJ2-1; D not resolved. The germline gives CDR1 SEHNR, CDR2 FQNEAQ (reference sequence). The CDR3 totals 16 residues. V was trimmed by 0 bases and J by 5 bases, leaving 14 bases between them. CDR3 nucleotide sequence: TGTGCCAGCAGCTTAGCGGAGTCTGCTCGTGACAATGAGCAGTTCTTC. Protein: CASSLAESARDNEQFF.

CDR3 loop: CASSRRQVPQHF. The CDR3 DNA reads as TGTGCCAGCAGTCGAAGACAAGTACCCCAGCATTTT. This chain links TRBV12-3 or TRBV12-4 with TRBJ1-5; D is ambiguous. With 5 bases removed from V and 10 bases from J, the gap between germline ends came to 12 bases. The CDR3 extends over 12 amino acids.

The chain recombines TRBV15 with TRBJ1-4, with 10 nucleotides matching TRBD1. CDR1 is LNHNV, CDR2 YYDKDF, per germline (reference sequence). CDR3 length: 14 residues. J lost 7 bases, V lost 4 bases, and 3 bases had no gene match. The CDR3 is CATSNGTGAEKLFF. Here the CDR3 DNA reads TGTGCCACCAGCAACGGGACAGGGGCTGAAAAACTGTTTTTT. Variable domain in full (rest from reference TRBV15 and TRBJ1-4): DAMVIQNPRYQVTQFGKPVTLSCSQTLNHNVMYWYQQKSSQAPKLLFHYYDKDFNNEADTPDNFQSRRPNTSFCFLDIRSPGLGDTAMYLCATSNGTGAEKLFFGSGTQLSVL.

The chain uses TRBV6-6 and TRBJ1-2; 9 nucleotides line up with TRBD1. This CDR3 contains 15 residues. Losses at the gene ends were 7 bases for V and 8 bases for J; bases not matched to a gene: 14. Germline CDR1 is MNHNY and CDR2 is SVGAGI (reference sequence). The DNA for the CDR3 is TGTGCCAGCAAAACACCCGGGACAGGGCATGGGGGCTACACCTTC. Its translation is CASKTPGTGHGGYTF.

The chain joins TRBV30 to TRBJ1-4; 7 bases match TRBD1. J gave up 6 bases and V 3 bases, and 7 bases lay outside the gene matches. Germline lookup yields CDR1 GTSNPN and CDR2 SVGIG (reference sequence). The CDR3 extends over 14 amino acids. The CDR3 DNA sequence: TGTGCCTGGAGCTCCGGGACAGTGTATGAAAAACTGTTTTTT. As protein: CAWSSGTVYEKLFF.

The genes are TRBV15 and TRBJ1-6; the D is unclear. Trimming cost V 0 bases and J 5 bases, with 11 bases left between them. The CDR3 spans 16 residues. CDR1 is LNHNV, CDR2 YYDKDF, per germline (reference sequence). As DNA, the CDR3 is TGTGCCACCAGCAGAGAAACAGAACCCAATAATTCACCCCTCCACTTT. It codes for CATSRETEPNNSPLHF.

This chain links TRBV30 with TRBJ1-1; D remains unclear. CDR3 length: 13 amino acids. The germline CDR1 and CDR2 sequences are GTSNPN and SVGIG (reference sequence). The V end lost 1 base, the J end lost 4 bases, and 10 bases lay between the germline ends. This CDR3 is CAWSGAVGTEAFF. CDR3 bases: TGTGCCTGGAGTGGGGCAGTGGGCACTGAAGCTTTCTTT. The variable domain in full, completed from reference TRBV30 and TRBJ1-1, reads SQTIHQWPATLVQPVGSPLSLECTVEGTSNPNLYWYRQAAGRGLQLLFYSVGIGQISSEVPQNLSASRPQDRQFILSSKKLLLSDSGFYLCAWSGAVGTEAFFGQGTRLTVV.

In nucleotides, the CDR3 is TGTGCCAGTCAAAGGACCCCACAGGTCGGCTACACCTTC. It is translated as CASQRTPQVGYTF. The rearrangement joins TRBV19 to TRBJ1-2, with a tentative D call TRBD1 (5 bases). This CDR3 is built from 13 residues. Germline V CDR1 and CDR2: LNHDA, SQIVND (reference sequence). V was cut by 8 bases and J by 8 bases, with 18 bases left in between.

The chain combines TRBV7-8 with TRBJ2-1; a weak D match, TRBD2 (6 bases). The V and J ends lost 1 base and 4 bases respectively, with 14 bases between them. Germline assignment: CDR1 SGHVS and CDR2 FQNEAQ. The CDR3 consists of 16 residues. The DNA of the CDR3 is TGTGCCAGCAGCTTAGGCGTGCGGGGCAGGTACAATGAGCAGTTCTTC. This encodes CASSLGVRGRYNEQFF.

For the CDR3, the DNA is TGTGCCAGCAGCATCCTCGGGGCAGGGGGAAAAGAGACCCAGTACTTC. Amino acids: CASSILGAGGKETQYF. V is TRBV7-9 and J is TRBJ2-5; 7 positions match TRBD1. Germline V gene sequence: CDR1 SEHNR, CDR2 FQNEAQ (reference sequence). V lost 5 bases and J lost 3; bases outside the gene matches: 12. The CDR3 runs 16 residues.

The chain recombines TRBV7-2 with TRBJ2-3; 7 bases map to TRBD2. This CDR3 has 16 residues. Unmatched junction bases numbered 11, after V lost 4 bases and J lost 4 bases. CDR1 is SGHTA and CDR2 is FQGNSA in the germline V gene. The CDR3 bases are TGTGCCAGCAGCTCGCCTTGGGGGGGGGAGCCAGATACGCAGTATTTT. It encodes CASSSPWGGEPDTQYF.

This clone was counted between two and nine times. The V call is TRBV7-8, the J call TRBJ2-7; TRBD1 aligns across 10 bases. V was clipped by 6 bases and J by 0 bases; unmatched bases: 5. This CDR3 has 15 amino acids. CDR1 SGHVS and CDR2 FQNEAQ come from the germline V gene. CDR3 loop: CASRTDRGPSYEQYF. CDR3 coding DNA: TGTGCCAGCAGGACCGACAGGGGGCCCTCCTACGAGCAGTACTTC.

The J gene is TRBJ1-4, the V gene TRBV30, with a tentative D call TRBD1 (5 bases). Trimming took off 8 bases at V and 3 bases at J, with 16 bases between the two ends. From germline, CDR1 is GTSNPN and CDR2 SVGIG (reference sequence). The CDR3 contains 14 residues. The CDR3 nucleotides are TGTGCCCGTGGGTCCCAGGGTTCTAATGAAAAACTGTTTTTT. Translating gives CARGSQGSNEKLFF.

This chain uses TRBV10-1 with TRBJ2-5; the D gene is possibly TRBD1 (5 bases). Trimming pared 5 bases from V and 1 base from J, leaving 11 bases between. This CDR3 spans 14 amino acids. Germline V CDR1 and CDR2: WNHNN, SYGVQD (reference sequence). In DNA form, the CDR3 reads TGCGCCAGCAGTAGCACAGGACGCCAAGAGACCCAGTACTTC. Encoded protein: CASSSTGRQETQYF.

This clone appeared once. The rearrangement uses TRBV4-1 and TRBJ1-6; D remains ambiguous. The CDR3 length is 16 residues. V dropped 4 bases and J dropped 0 bases, with 10 bases sitting between them. The V gene's germline CDR1 is MGHRA and CDR2 YSYEKL. This CDR3 is CASSRQLSSYNSPLHF. The CDR3 nucleotides read TGCGCCAGCAGCCGTCAACTTAGCTCCTATAATTCACCCCTCCACTTT.

In nucleotides, the CDR3 is TGTGCCTGGAGTCCCTTATCCGATACGCAGTATTTT. Protein product: CAWSPLSDTQYF. The genes are TRBV30 and TRBJ2-3; D unclear. Germline lookup yields CDR1 GTSNPN and CDR2 SVGIG (reference sequence). Deletions cut 2 bases from V and 6 bases from J, with 9 bases between. This CDR3 comprises 12 residues.